Included here is one T cell receptor (beta chain) sequence, with context. This sample is part of a study of blood T cells in healthy people across ages. Each of the donors had roughly 10 milliliters of peripheral blood drawn into EDTA-treated Vacutainer tubes. A second PCR, run for roughly 7 to 12 cycles, used a sample-barcoded 5' primer plus a J-beta primer mix. All cDNA molecules were each tagged by a template-switch adaptor with 12 random nucleotides. From the 5' RACE reads, TCRdb called clonotypes with MiXCR, one entry per CDR3 protein. The table lists approximately 790,000 distinct CDR3 sequences, roughly 60% of them singletons. Germline assignment: CDR1 LGHNA and CDR2 YNFKEQ. This CDR3 region has 16 residues. V was trimmed by 1 base and J by 0 bases, leaving 12 bases between them.

The chain combines TRBV4-2 with TRBJ1-2; D not certain. Sequencing was performed on blood. The TCR comes from a young man in good health. The CDR3 sequence is CASSQASAGSNYGYTF. The CDR3 DNA is TGTGCCAGCAGCCAAGCCTCCGCAGGTTCTAACTATGGCTACACCTTC.